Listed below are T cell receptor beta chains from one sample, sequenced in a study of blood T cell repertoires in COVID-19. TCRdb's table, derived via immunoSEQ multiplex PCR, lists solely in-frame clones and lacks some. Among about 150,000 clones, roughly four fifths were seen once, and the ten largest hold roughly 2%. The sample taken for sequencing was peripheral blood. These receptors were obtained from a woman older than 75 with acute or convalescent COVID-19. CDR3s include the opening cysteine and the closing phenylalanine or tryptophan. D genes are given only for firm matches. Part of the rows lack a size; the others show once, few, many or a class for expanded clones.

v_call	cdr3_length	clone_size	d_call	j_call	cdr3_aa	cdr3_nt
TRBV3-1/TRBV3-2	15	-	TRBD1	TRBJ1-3	CASSQRGGAGNTIYF	TGTGCCAGCAGCCAAAGAGGGGGCGCCGGAAACACCATATATTTT
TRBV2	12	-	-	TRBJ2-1	CASEAEEGEQFF	TGTGCCAGCGAGGCAGAGGAGGGTGAGCAGTTCTTC
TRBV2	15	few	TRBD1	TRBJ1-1	CASSEPGQMNTEAFF	TGTGCCAGCAGCGAACCGGGACAGATGAACACTGAAGCTTTCTTT
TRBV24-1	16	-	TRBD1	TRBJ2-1	CATSDGTAASYNEQFF	TGTGCCACCAGTGATGGGACAGCTGCCTCCTACAATGAGCAGTTCTTC
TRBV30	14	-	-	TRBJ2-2	CAWSARVYTGELFF	TGTGCCTGGAGTGCCAGGGTCTACACCGGGGAGCTGTTTTTT
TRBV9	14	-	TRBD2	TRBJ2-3	CASSVAPTGGTQYF	TGTGCCAGCAGCGTAGCCCCCACGGGAGGTACGCAGTATTTT
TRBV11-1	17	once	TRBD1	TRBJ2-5	CASSLADRAPYQETQYF	TGTGCCAGCAGCTTAGCCGACAGGGCCCCATACCAAGAGACCCAGTACTTC
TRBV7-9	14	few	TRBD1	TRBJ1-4	CASSRTGLDEKLFF	TGTGCCAGCAGCCGGACAGGACTGGATGAAAAACTGTTTTTT
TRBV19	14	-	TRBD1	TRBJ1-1	CASSPQGASTEAFF	TGTGCCAGTAGTCCTCAGGGGGCGAGCACTGAAGCTTTCTTT
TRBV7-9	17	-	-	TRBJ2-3	CASSSLGVGGLTDTQYF	TGTGCCAGCAGCTCCCTAGGGGTGGGGGGGCTTACAGATACGCAGTATTTT
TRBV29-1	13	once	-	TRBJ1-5	CSVRGGSNQPQHF	TGCAGCGTCCGAGGGGGTAGCAATCAGCCCCAGCATTTT
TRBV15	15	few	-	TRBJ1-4	CATSPQERAGEKLFF	TGTGCCACCAGCCCACAGGAACGGGCTGGGGAAAAACTGTTTTTT
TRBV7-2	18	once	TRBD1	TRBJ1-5	CAGRNEGQTVYSNQPQHF	TGTGCCGGTAGAAACGAGGGACAGACAGTTTATAGCAATCAGCCCCAGCATTTT
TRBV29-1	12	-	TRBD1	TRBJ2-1	CSLWTGGNEQFF	TGCAGCCTCTGGACAGGGGGGAATGAGCAGTTCTTC
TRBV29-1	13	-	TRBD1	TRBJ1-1	CSAAGTGGTEAFF	TGCAGCGCCGCCGGGACAGGGGGCACTGAAGCTTTCTTT
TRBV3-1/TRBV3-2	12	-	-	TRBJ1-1	CASSQAGTEAFF	TGTGCCAGCAGCCAAGCGGGGACTGAAGCTTTCTTT
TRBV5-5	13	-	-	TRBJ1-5	CASSVLGGQPQHF	TGTGCCAGCAGCGTCCTCGGGGGGCAGCCCCAGCATTTT
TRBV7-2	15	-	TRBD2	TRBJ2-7	CASSLATGLAIDGYF	TGTGCCAGCAGCCTAGCCACGGGACTAGCGATCGATGGGTACTTC
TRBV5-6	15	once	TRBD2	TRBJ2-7	CASSLGLAGAREQYF	TGTGCCAGCAGCTTGGGGCTAGCGGGAGCGCGCGAGCAGTACTTC
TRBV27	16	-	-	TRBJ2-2	CASSFFLGAPTGELFF	TGTGCCAGCAGTTTCTTTTTGGGGGCTCCCACCGGGGAGCTGTTTTTT
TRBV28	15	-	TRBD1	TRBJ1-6	CASSPGGASYSPLHF	TGTGCCAGCAGCCCAGGGGGCGCGAGCTATTCACCCCTCCACTTT
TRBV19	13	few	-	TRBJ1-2	CASSIGLNYGYTF	TGTGCCAGTAGTATTGGGCTCAACTATGGCTACACCTTC
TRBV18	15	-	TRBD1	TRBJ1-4	CASSPSQGDGEKLFF	TGTGCCAGCTCACCATCTCAGGGGGATGGTGAAAAACTGTTTTTT
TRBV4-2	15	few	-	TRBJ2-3	CASSQGRGLTDTQYF	TGTGCCAGCAGCCAAGGCAGGGGTCTAACAGATACGCAGTATTTT
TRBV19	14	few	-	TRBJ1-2	CASSIDHRNYGYTF	TGTGCCAGTAGTATTGATCACAGAAACTATGGCTACACCTTC
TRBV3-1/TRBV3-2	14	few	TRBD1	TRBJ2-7	CASSLGQGSYEQYF	TGTGCCAGCAGCCTTGGACAGGGCTCCTACGAGCAGTACTTC
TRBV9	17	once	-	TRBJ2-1	CASSAPPTRVAANEQFF	TGTGCCAGCAGCGCTCCTCCCACTAGGGTAGCCGCCAATGAGCAGTTCTTC
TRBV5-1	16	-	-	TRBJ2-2	CASSLAGGAYTGELFF	TGCGCCAGCAGCTTGGCGGGGGGCGCGTACACCGGGGAGCTGTTTTTT
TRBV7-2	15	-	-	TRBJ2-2	CASSLTGIHTGELFF	TGTGCCAGCAGCTTGACAGGCATACACACCGGGGAGCTGTTTTTT
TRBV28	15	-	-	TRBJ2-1	CASSLSYRNAGEQFF	TGTGCCAGCAGCCTAAGCTATCGCAATGCGGGTGAGCAGTTCTTC
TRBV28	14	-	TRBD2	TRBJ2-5	CASRSSGGAETQYF	TGTGCCAGCAGGTCTAGCGGGGGGGCAGAGACCCAGTACTTC
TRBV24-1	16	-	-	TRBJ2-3	CATSDPTGPSADTQYF	TGTGCCACCAGTGACCCGACGGGCCCTAGCGCAGATACGCAGTATTTT
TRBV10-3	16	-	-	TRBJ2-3	CAIRPSGAGITDTQYF	TGTGCCATCCGCCCCAGTGGAGCGGGTATCACAGATACGCAGTATTTT
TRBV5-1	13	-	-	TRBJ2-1	CASSLESRGEQFF	TGCGCCAGCAGCTTGGAGTCCAGGGGTGAGCAGTTCTTC
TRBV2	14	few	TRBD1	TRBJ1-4	CASSPDRASEKLFF	TGTGCCAGCAGTCCGGACAGGGCCAGCGAAAAACTGTTTTTT
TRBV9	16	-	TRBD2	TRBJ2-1	CASSWTSGAGLDEQFF	TGTGCCAGCTCGTGGACTAGCGGGGCCGGTTTGGATGAGCAGTTCTTC
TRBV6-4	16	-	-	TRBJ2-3	CASSDSWGQYTDTQYF	TGTGCCAGCAGTGACTCCTGGGGGCAGTACACAGATACGCAGTATTTT
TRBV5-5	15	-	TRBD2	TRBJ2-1	CASSRGSAGGNEQFF	TGTGCCAGCAGCCGAGGGTCGGCGGGAGGTAATGAGCAGTTCTTC
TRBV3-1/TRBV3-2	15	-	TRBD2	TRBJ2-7	CASSLILAGGYEQYF	TGTGCCAGCAGCCTCATTTTAGCGGGAGGCTACGAGCAGTACTTC
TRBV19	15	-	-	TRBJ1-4	CASSSGGTWTEKLFF	TGTGCCAGTAGTTCTGGCGGGACCTGGACTGAAAAACTGTTTTTT
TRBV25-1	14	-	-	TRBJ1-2	CASSEYWEKDGYTF	TGTGCCAGCAGTGAATATTGGGAGAAGGATGGCTACACCTTC
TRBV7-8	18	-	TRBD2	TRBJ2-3	CASSLEWRTSDFADTQYF	TGTGCCAGCAGCTTAGAGTGGAGGACTAGTGATTTCGCAGATACGCAGTATTTT
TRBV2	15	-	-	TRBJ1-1	CASILGGGVNTEAFF	TGTGCCAGCATCCTCGGTGGGGGCGTGAACACTGAAGCTTTCTTT
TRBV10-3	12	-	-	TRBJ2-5	CATATNSETQYF	TGTGCCACCGCGACTAATTCAGAGACCCAGTACTTC
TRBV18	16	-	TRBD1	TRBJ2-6	CASSERQGSGANVLTF	TGTGCCAGCTCAGAAAGACAGGGCTCTGGGGCCAACGTCCTGACTTTC
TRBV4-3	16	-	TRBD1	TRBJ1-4	CASSQFTGGINEKLFF	TGCGCCAGCAGCCAATTTACAGGGGGCATTAATGAAAAACTGTTTTTT
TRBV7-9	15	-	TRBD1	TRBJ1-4	CASSQPGQGNEKLFF	TGTGCCAGCAGCCAACCGGGACAGGGGAATGAAAAACTGTTTTTT
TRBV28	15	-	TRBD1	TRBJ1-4	CASSVSGTAAGKLFF	TGTGCCAGCAGCGTTTCTGGGACAGCTGCTGGAAAACTGTTTTTT
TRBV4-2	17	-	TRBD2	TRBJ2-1	CASSQGVAGGLYNEQFF	TGTGCCAGCAGCCAAGGCGTAGCGGGGGGCCTCTACAATGAGCAGTTCTTC
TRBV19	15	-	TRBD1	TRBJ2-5	CASSSPGTDQETQYF	TGTGCCAGTAGTAGCCCTGGGACAGATCAAGAGACCCAGTACTTC
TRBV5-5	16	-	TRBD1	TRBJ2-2	CASSLQGGPDTGELFF	TGTGCCAGCAGCCTCCAAGGGGGCCCCGACACCGGGGAGCTGTTTTTT